This T cell receptor (beta chain) was sequenced in a study of CD8 T cells in ankylosing spondylitis. This clonotype was recorded many times. TCRdb itself ran the 5' RACE reads through MiXCR, one entry per CDR3 protein. The sample holds 39,000 or so distinct CDR3 sequences; 3% are singletons and the top ten take 2.8%. Germline V lookup: CDR1 SGDLS, CDR2 YYNGEE. This CDR3 is 14 amino acids long. The V end was cut by 0 bases, the J end by 5 bases, with 11 bases between. The chain recombines TRBV9 with TRBJ2-5; D possibly corresponds to TRBD1 (6 bases). Material for sequencing was blood, either unsorted or a sorted T cell fraction (not recorded which). The sequence was collected from a male donor with ankylosing spondylitis or in good health (not recorded which). CDR3 sequence: CASSVATGMETQYF. The DNA for the CDR3 is TGTGCCAGCAGCGTAGCTACAGGGATGGAGACCCAGTACTTC.